This T cell receptor (beta chain) was identified in a study of CD8+CD57+ T cells in acquired aplastic anemia. This clonotype was observed at least ten times. Genomic DNA was employed as the template in profiling TCR beta VDJ and CDR3. TCRdb called the reads again in MiXCR, with one record for every CDR3 protein. The sample comprises over 250,000 distinct CDR3 sequences, roughly 61% of which are singletons, and 1.3% rests with the top ten. This CDR3 region has 11 residues. Germline V CDR1 and CDR2: SNHLY, FYNNEI. V was shortened by 6 bases and J by 6 bases, with 8 bases between the two germline ends. It was patients with CD8+CD57+ cell expansion by flow cytometry who were chosen for sequencing.

This sequence joins TRBV2 and TRBJ1-2; D is ambiguous. The origin of this receptor is a human donor with aplastic anemia. The sequencing sample was made of sorted CD4+, CD8+, or CD8+CD57+ T cells (not recorded which) from PBMCs. CDR3: CASRKSDGYTF. The CDR3 bases are TGTGCCAGCAGAAAGAGTGATGGCTACACCTTC.